This TCR beta chain derives from a study of beta chain features in type 1 diabetes. Study as a whole: All of the samples together had 107,917,701 sorted cells examined.

CD45RO/CCR7/CD25/CD127/CD95/CD27 separated CD4+ naive, central memory, regulatory and stem cell-like memory cells by sorting. This clone has just a few counts. Its specificity is not known. Findings and caveats of the study: TCRB repertoires of naive, central memory and Treg cells appeared more similar among patients than among healthy donors. Patients with type 1 diabetes carried fewer insertions and had more deletions at their VDJ junctions. Patients with Type 1 diabetes showed moderately but significantly shorter TCRB CDR3s in all four CD4+ subsets.

The whole isolated RNA underwent reverse transcription, so sequencing captured expressed TCRB transcripts. Repertoires were generated with immunoSEQ multiplex PCR, while TCRdb's copy carries only in-frame clones and drops some. The sample holds 500,000 to 850,000 clones, about 14% seen once. The receptor's source is a man between 18 and 35 years old with type 1 diabetes. Sequenced input: naive CD4+ T cells from blood.

The CDR3 bases are TGTGCCTGGAGTGTACAGGCCTATGGCTACACCTTC. It specifies CAWSVQAYGYTF. The chain has TRBV30 and TRBJ1-2; tentatively, D is TRBD1 (5 bases). Trimming left V 0 bases short and J 4 bases short, with 6 bases between. This CDR3 comprises 12 residues. In germline, CDR1 is GTSNPN, CDR2 SVGIG (reference sequence).